This TCR beta chain came from a study of blood T cells in healthy people across ages. V dropped 1 base and J dropped 3 bases, with 14 bases sitting between them. This CDR3 has 16 amino acids. Germline CDR1 is MGHRA and CDR2 is YSYEKL. Together with a sample-barcoded 5' primer, a J-beta primer mix was included in a second PCR lasting about 7 to 11 cycles. TCRdb processed the 5' RACE reads anew with MiXCR; each CDR3 protein has one entry. Here the sample spans fewer than 2,000,000 distinct CDR3 sequences, 30% to 40% being singletons. This clonotype was observed a few times. Sequenced: blood. The V and J genes are TRBV4-1 and TRBJ2-3; D perhaps matches TRBD2 (6 bases). The receptor was isolated from a woman aged 25 to 39 in good health. The CDR3 coding sequence is TGCGCCAGCAGCCAAGTCGGGGGACTGGGGACAGATACGCAGTATTTT. Its translation: CASSQVGGLGTDTQYF.